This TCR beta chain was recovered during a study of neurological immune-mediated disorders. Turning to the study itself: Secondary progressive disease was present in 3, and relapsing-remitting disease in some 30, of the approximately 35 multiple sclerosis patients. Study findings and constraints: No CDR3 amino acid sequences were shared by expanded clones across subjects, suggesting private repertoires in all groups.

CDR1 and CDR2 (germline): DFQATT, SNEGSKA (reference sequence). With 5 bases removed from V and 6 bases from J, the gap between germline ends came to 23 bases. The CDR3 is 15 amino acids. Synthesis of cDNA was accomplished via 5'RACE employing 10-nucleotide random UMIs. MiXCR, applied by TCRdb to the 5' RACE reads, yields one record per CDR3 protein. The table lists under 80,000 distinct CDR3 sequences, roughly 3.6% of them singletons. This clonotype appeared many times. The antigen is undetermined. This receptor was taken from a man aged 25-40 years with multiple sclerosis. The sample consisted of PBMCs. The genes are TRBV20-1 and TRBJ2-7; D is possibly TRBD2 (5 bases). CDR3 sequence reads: CSAPRVTGSFPEQYF. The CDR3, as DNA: TGCAGTGCTCCGAGGGTTACGGGTTCTTTCCCCGAGCAGTACTTC.